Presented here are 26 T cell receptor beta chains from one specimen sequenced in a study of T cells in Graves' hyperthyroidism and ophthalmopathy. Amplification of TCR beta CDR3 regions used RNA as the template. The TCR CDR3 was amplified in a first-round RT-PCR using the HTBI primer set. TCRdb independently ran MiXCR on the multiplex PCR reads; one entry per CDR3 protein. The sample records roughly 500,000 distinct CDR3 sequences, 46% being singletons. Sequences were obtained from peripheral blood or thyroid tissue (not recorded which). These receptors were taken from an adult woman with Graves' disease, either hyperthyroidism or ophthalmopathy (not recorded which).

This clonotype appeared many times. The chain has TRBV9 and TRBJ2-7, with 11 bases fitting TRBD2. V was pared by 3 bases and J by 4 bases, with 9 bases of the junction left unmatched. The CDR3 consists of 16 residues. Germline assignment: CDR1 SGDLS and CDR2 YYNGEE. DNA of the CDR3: TGTGCCAGCAGCGAGACTAGCGGGACCACCTTTTACGAGCAGTACTTC. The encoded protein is CASSETSGTTFYEQYF. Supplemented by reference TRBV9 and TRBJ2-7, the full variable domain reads DSGVTQTPKHLITATGQRVTLRCSPRSGDLSVYWYQQSLDQGLQFLIQYYNGEERAKGNILERFSAQQFPDLHSELNLSSLELGDSALYFCASSETSGTTFYEQYFGPGTRLTVT.

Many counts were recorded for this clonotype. The CDR3 coding sequence is TGTGCCACTATATTGGGACAGAGCTCCTACGAGCAGTACTTC. Protein sequence: CATILGQSSYEQYF. This chain links TRBV6-1 with TRBJ2-7; 7 bases map to TRBD1. This CDR3 has 14 amino acids. CDR1 and CDR2 (germline): MNHNS, SASEGT. Trimming took 10 bases from V and 0 from J; bases not matched to a gene: 9.

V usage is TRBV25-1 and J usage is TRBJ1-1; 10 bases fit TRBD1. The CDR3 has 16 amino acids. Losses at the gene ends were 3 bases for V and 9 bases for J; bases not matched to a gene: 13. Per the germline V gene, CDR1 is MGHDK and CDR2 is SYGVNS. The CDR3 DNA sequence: TGTGCCAGCAGTGACCGGGACAGGGGCCCTCTAGCCCAAGCTTTCTTT. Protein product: CASSDRDRGPLAQAFF. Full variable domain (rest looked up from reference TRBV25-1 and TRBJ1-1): EADIYQTPRYLVIGTGKKITLECSQTMGHDKMYWYQQDPGMELHLIHYSYGVNSTEKGDLSSESTVSRIRTEHFPLTLESARPSHTSQYLCASSDRDRGPLAQAFFGQGTRLTVV.

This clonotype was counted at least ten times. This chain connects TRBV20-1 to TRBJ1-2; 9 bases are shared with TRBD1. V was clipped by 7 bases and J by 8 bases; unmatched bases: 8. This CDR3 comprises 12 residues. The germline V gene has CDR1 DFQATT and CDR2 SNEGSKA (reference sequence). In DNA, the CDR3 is TGCAGTGTTTTAGACAGGGGGAACGGCTACACCTTC. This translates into CSVLDRGNGYTF.

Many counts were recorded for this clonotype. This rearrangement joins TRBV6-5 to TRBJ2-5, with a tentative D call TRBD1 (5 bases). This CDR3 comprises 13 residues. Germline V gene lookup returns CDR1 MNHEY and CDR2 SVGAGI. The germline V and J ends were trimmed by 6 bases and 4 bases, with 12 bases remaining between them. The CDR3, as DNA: TGTGCCAGCAGACCGAGACAGAGAGAGACCCAGTACTTC. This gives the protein CASRPRQRETQYF.

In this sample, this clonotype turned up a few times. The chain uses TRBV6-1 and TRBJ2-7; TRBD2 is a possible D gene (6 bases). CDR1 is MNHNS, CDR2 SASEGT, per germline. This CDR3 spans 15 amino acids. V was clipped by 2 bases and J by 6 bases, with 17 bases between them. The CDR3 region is CASSEFGGAISEQYF. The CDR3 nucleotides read TGTGCCAGCAGTGAATTTGGAGGGGCCATCAGCGAGCAGTACTTC.

The CDR3 loop is CASSPGDSLNEKLFF. CDR3 in DNA: TGTGCCAGCAGTCCTGGGGACAGCCTTAATGAAAAACTGTTTTTT. The V gene is TRBV7-9, the J gene TRBJ1-4; 7 bases map to TRBD1. This CDR3 is built from 15 residues. The J segment lost 4 bases and the V segment lost 6 bases, leaving 8 bases of the junction unmatched. Per germline, CDR1 SEHNR and CDR2 FQNEAQ (reference sequence).

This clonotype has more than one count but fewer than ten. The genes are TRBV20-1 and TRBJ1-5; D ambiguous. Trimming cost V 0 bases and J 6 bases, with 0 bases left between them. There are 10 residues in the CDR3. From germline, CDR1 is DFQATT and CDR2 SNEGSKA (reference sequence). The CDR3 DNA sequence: TGCAGTGCTAGAGATCAGCCCCAGCATTTT. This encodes CSARDQPQHF.

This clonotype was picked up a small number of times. CDR3 region: CASSSSSVSTGELFF. The CDR3 DNA follows: TGTGCCAGCAGCTCCTCTAGCGTATCCACCGGGGAGCTGTTTTTT. This chain connects TRBV28 to TRBJ2-2; D perhaps matches TRBD2 (6 bases). With 6 bases removed from V and 4 bases from J, the gap between germline ends came to 15 bases. The germline V gene has CDR1 MDHEN and CDR2 SYDVKM. This CDR3 spans 15 amino acids.

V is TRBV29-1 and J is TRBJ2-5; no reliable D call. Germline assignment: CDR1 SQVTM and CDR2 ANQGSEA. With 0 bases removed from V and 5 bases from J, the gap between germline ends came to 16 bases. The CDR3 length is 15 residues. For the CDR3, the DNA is TGCAGCGTTGAAGACGTGCGGCAGGTCGGGGAGACCCAGTACTTC. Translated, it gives CSVEDVRQVGETQYF. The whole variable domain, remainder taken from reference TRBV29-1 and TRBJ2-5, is SAVISQKPSRDICQRGTSLTIQCQVDSQVTMMFWYRQQPGQSLTLIATANQGSEATYESGFVIDKFPISRPNLTFSTLTVSNMSPEDSSIYLCSVEDVRQVGETQYFGPGTRLLVL.

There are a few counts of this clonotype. CDR3 protein: CASSLLGGQETQYF. CDR3 coding DNA: TGTGCCAGCAGTTTACTGGGTGGGCAAGAGACCCAGTACTTC. J is TRBJ2-5 and V is TRBV27; D unresolved. The CDR3 loop spans 14 amino acids. Germline V CDR1 and CDR2: MNHEY, SMNVEV (reference sequence). The V gene lost 2 bases and the J gene lost 2 bases, with 9 bases spanning the gap.

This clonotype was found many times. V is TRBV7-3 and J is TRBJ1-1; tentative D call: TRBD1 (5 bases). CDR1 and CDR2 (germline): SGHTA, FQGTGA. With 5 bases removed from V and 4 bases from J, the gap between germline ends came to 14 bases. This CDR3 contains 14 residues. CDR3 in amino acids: CASSASQGGTEAFF. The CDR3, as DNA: TGTGCCAGCAGCGCCTCCCAGGGTGGCACTGAAGCTTTCTTT.

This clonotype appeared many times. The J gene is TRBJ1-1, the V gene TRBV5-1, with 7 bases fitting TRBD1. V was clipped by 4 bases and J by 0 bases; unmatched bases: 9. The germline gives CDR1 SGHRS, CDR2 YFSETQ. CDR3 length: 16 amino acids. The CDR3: CASSRRDSLMNTEAFF. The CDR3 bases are TGCGCCAGCAGCCGCCGGGACAGTTTAATGAACACTGAAGCTTTCTTT.

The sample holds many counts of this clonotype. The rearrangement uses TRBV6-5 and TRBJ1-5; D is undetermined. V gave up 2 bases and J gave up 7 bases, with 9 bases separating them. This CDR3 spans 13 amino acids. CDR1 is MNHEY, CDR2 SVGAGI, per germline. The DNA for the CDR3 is TGTGCCAGCAGTTACGGGCCGGGGCAGCCCCAGCATTTT. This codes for CASSYGPGQPQHF.

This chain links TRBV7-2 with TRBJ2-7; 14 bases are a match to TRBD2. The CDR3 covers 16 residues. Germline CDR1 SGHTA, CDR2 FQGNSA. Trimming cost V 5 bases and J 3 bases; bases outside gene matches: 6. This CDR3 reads CASSVGLAGDRYEQYF. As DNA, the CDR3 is TGTGCCAGCAGCGTGGGACTAGCGGGAGATCGCTACGAGCAGTACTTC. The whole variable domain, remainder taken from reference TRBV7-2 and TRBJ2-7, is GAGVSQSPSNKVTEKGKDVELRCDPISGHTALYWYRQSLGQGLEFLIYFQGNSAPDKSGLPSDRFSAERTGGSVSTLTIQRTQQEDSAVYLCASSVGLAGDRYEQYFGPGTRLTVT.

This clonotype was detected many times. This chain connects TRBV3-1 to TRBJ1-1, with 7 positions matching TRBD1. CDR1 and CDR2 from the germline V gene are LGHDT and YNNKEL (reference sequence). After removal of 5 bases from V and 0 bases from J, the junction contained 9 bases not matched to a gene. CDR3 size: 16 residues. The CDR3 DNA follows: TGTGCCAGCAGCAGACAGGGATTCAGGATGAACACTGAAGCTTTCTTT. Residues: CASSRQGFRMNTEAFF.

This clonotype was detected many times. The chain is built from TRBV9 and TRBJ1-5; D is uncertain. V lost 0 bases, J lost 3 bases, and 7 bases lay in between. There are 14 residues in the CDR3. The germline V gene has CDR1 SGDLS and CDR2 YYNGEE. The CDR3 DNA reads TGTGCCAGCAGCGTAGGGCTCCACAATCAGCCCCAGCATTTT. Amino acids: CASSVGLHNQPQHF.

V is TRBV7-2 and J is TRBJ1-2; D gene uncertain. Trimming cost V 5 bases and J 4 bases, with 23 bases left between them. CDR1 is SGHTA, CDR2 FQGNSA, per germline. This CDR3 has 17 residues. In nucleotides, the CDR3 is TGTGCCAGCAGCGCGCCGGGAGGGCTCCTGGGTGGCTATGGCTACACCTTC. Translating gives CASSAPGGLLGGYGYTF.

The CDR3: CASSPQVMGGELFF. DNA of the CDR3: TGTGCCAGCAGCCCGCAGGTGATGGGTGGGGAGCTGTTTTTT. The rearrangement links TRBV2 to TRBJ2-2; D is unclear. The CDR3 is made up of 14 amino acids. V was trimmed by 6 bases and J by 8 bases, leaving 16 bases between them. Germline V gene lookup returns CDR1 SNHLY and CDR2 FYNNEI.

As DNA, the CDR3 is TGTGCCAGCAGTCTAACGGTTGGGGGGCCTGGCACTGAAGCTTTCTTT. Translation: CASSLTVGGPGTEAFF. The chain employs TRBV28 and TRBJ1-1, with D perhaps matching TRBD1 (6 bases). The CDR3 length is 16 residues. Germline assignment: CDR1 MDHEN and CDR2 SYDVKM. Trimming took 5 bases from V and 4 from J, leaving 20 bases between them.

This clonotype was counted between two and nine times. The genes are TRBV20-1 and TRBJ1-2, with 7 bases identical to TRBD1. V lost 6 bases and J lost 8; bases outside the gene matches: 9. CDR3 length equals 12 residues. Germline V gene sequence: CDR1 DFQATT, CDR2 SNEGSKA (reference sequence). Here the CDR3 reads CSAEGAGNGYTF. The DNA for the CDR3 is TGCAGTGCCGAGGGGGCGGGGAACGGCTACACCTTC.

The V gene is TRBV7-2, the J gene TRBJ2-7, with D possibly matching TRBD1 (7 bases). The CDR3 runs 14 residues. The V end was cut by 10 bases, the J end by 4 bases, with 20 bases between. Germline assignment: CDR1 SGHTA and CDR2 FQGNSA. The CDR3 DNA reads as TGTGCCACCAGGGGGGAGCCCCGACCTTACGAGCAGTACTTC. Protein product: CATRGEPRPYEQYF. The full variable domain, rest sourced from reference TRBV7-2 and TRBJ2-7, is GAGVSQSPSNKVTEKGKDVELRCDPISGHTALYWYRQSLGQGLEFLIYFQGNSAPDKSGLPSDRFSAERTGGSVSTLTIQRTQQEDSAVYLCATRGEPRPYEQYFGPGTRLTVT.

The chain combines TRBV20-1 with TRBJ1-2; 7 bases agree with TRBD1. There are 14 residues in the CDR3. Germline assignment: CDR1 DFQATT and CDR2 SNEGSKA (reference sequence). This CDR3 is CSAQTVDRTYGYTF. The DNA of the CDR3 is TGCAGCGCTCAAACAGTGGACAGGACCTATGGCTACACCTTC.

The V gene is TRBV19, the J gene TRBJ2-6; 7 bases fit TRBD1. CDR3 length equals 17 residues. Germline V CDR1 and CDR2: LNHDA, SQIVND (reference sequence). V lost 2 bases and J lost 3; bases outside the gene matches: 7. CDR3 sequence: CASSISSDRDGANVLTF. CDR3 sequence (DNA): TGTGCCAGTAGTATATCCAGCGACAGGGATGGGGCCAACGTCCTGACTTTC.

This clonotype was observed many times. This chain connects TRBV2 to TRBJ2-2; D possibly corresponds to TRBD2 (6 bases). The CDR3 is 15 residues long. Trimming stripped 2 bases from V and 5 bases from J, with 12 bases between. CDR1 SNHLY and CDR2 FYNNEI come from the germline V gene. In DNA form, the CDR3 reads TGTGCCAGCAGTGAATTCGGGAGAGGTACCGGGGAGCTGTTTTTT. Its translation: CASSEFGRGTGELFF. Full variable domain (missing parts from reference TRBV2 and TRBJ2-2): EPEVTQTPSHQVTQMGQEVILRCVPISNHLYFYWYRQILGQKVEFLVSFYNNEISEKSEIFDDQFSVERPDGSNFTLKIRSTKLEDSAMYFCASSEFGRGTGELFFGEGSRLTVL.

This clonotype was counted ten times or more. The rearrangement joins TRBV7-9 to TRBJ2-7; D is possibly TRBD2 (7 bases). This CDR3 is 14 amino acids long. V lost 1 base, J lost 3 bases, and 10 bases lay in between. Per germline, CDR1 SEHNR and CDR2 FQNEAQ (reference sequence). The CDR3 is CASSLGGGIYEQYF. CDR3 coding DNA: TGTGCCAGCAGCTTAGGGGGGGGCATCTACGAGCAGTACTTC.